In this sample, the clone carrying this TCR beta chain turned up many times. Its antigen is unknown. The data are from a study of T-cell reconstitution after alpha-beta-depleted transplantation in children. The CDR3 extends over 17 amino acids. CDR1 SGHRS and CDR2 YFSETQ come from the germline V gene. With 0 bases removed from V and 1 base from J, the gap between germline ends came to 15 bases. Study-wide results and limits: Some patients' high day-60 TCRbeta diversity was traced to surviving recipient T cells and thymic progenitors. The main origin of T-cell counts and diversity one year after transplant was newly produced T cells.

Preparation of the TCRbeta library involved a method that used unique molecular identifiers. One entry per CDR3 protein, called by TCRdb with MiXCR from the PCR reads. Of 200,000 to 250,000 distinct CDR3 sequences listed, about 11% are singletons. This TCR was sampled from a child under two years old with acute myeloid leukemia, due to receive a stem cell transplant. The gene calls are TRBV5-1 and TRBJ2-3; possible D gene TRBD1, 6 bases. The sequences come from PBMCs, collected before TCRalphabeta/CD19-depleted stem cell transplant. The CDR3 is CASSLGPQGSGTDTQYF. The CDR3, as DNA: TGCGCCAGCAGCTTGGGACCCCAGGGGTCGGGCACAGATACGCAGTATTTT.